This T cell receptor beta chain was recovered during a study of CD8 T cells in ankylosing spondylitis. Study results and limitations: With a CD8+ phenotype, disease-linked clones were relatively rare in peripheral blood. From matched ankylosing spondylitis synovial fluid, disease-linked clones were reportedly recovered at significantly enriched levels. Ankylosing spondylitis blood appeared to be characterized by a TCR beta motif of several highly homologous variants.

Using quantitative 5'-RACE with molecular barcodes, the authors made TCR beta libraries. TCRdb re-called the 5' RACE reads through MiXCR, storing one row per CDR3 protein. The sample has about 340,000 distinct CDR3 sequences; roughly 8% are singletons. This clonotype was seen ten or more times. Its specificity is unknown. The sequencing input was blood, either unsorted or a sorted T cell fraction (not recorded which). The origin of this receptor is a male donor with ankylosing spondylitis.

CDR3 sequence reads: CASRLNPRLTFYGYTF. The CDR3 DNA reads TGTGCCAGCAGGTTGAACCCGAGGCTTACTTTCTATGGCTACACCTTC. This chain links TRBV28 with TRBJ1-2, with D unresolved. From germline, CDR1 is MDHEN and CDR2 SYDVKM. V lost 6 bases and J 4 bases, leaving 21 bases between the germline ends. The CDR3 extends over 16 amino acids.